The following is a T cell receptor (beta chain) sequence with its context. Which antigen it targets is not known. No qualities accompany the bases; no much larger clone lies one base away. What the time point label conveys for this sample: about 28 days (+/-7) after the second vaccine dose. AZD1222 recipients whose second dose came at about 4 weeks and those whose second dose came at about 12 weeks were combined into one group, since spike-specific TCR depth and breadth did not differ between the two schedules. Samples from vaccinated people were obtained from the UK trials COV001 and COV002, which included a single-blind randomized controlled phase 2/3 trial of AZD1222 (ChAdOx1 nCoV-19) in healthy adults. Trial participant PBMC samples were collected at day 0 and day 28 after the second dose for TCRbeta chain sequencing. This specimen belongs to a study of T cell responses to AZD1222 COVID-19 vaccine (TCRdb year 2021). For context, the study as a whole: A total of 233 trial participants underwent TCR sequencing, of whom roughly 210 received two doses of AZD1222 and some 26 received two doses of the MenACWY control vaccine. Enrollment into the trials was organized by age into subgroups of 18-55, 56-69 and 70-plus years, and those subgroups contained about 160, 30 and 59 TCR-sequenced participants, respectively.

V lost 5 bases and J lost 1 base; the stretch between them is 18 bases long. The CDR3 runs 16 residues from the cysteine to the phenylalanine. This entry keeps only the CDR3 DNA: 48 bases, framed from base 1. Reading the germline V gene gives CDR1 SGHAT and CDR2 FQNNGV. The CDR3 regions of human TCRbeta chains were analyzed by immunosequencing. In the source study's methods: TCRs in the repertoires were matched against a reference library of SARS-CoV-2-specific TCRs that had been generated with the MIRA antigen-specificity platform. Breadth meant the fraction of unique TCRs that were SARS-CoV-2-associated, whereas depth meant the fraction of total T cells that were SARS-CoV-2-associated. Each spike-specific TCR was assigned to its reactive spike region and to a CD4 or CD8 class using the MIRA data. Log10-transformed breadth and depth values were compared by one-way ANOVA with Sidak's multiple comparisons tests. TCRdb holds this immuneACCESS table with in-frame rearrangements only. Some clones are missing; in checked studies, unresolved V genes explain under half, and the rest has no known cause. V, J and clone size reflect that table, while D and trimming were determined from the DNA. The table for this sample lists some 180,000 clones; nearly 95% of them were counted only once. The ten largest clonotypes hold 1.5% to 2% of the sample.

General findings and caveats noted by the study authors: Only six AZD1222 recipients were SARS-CoV-2 seropositive at baseline, limiting conclusions about previously exposed vaccinees. In the small 56-69-year group, the increase in depth fell short of significance, most likely because of low power. The vaccine-associated CD4 TCRs covered the entire spike protein, and the dominant responses fell in regions 160-218 and 743-854. Nearly half of unique spike-specific TCRs reportedly recognized epitopes outside regions mutated in the B.1.351 and B.1.1.7 variants. Spike-specific TCR breadth and depth rose significantly after two AZD1222 doses compared with day 0 and with MenACWY recipients. Participants were mostly white British, with more females than males. The authors suggested clonal diversity may have been underestimated. No day 14 peak-response samples were available, so repertoires were characterized only after the peak T cell response.

The sequence is built from TRBV11-2 and TRBJ2-7; a confident D gene designation cannot be given. The origin of this receptor is an adult who received the AZD1222 COVID-19 vaccine. Specimen: peripheral blood, collected 28 days after the second AZD1222 dose. The sequence in DNA is TGTGCCAGCAGCCCAGTTGTCGCAGCCAAATCCTACGAGCAGTACTTC. It codes for CASSPVVAAKSYEQYF.